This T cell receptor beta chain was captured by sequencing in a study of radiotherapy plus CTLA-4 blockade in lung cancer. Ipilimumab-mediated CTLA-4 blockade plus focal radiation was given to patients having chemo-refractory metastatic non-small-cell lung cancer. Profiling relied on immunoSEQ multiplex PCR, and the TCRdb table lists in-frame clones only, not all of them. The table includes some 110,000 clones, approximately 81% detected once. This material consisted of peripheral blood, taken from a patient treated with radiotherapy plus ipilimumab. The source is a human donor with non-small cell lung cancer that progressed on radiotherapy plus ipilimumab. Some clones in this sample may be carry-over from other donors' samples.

The CDR3 DNA sequence: TGTGCCAGCAGTTACTCTAGGGGCAAAAGGGAATTTGGCTACACCTTC. Protein sequence: CASSYSRGKREFGYTF. V gene TRBV6-6 combines with J gene TRBJ1-2; D might be TRBD1 (5 bases). Germline CDR1 reads MNHNY; CDR2 reads SVGAGI (reference sequence). The CDR3 runs 16 residues. The V and J ends lost 0 bases and 7 bases respectively, with 18 bases between them.